This T cell receptor (beta chain) derives from a study of T cell clones after liver transplantation. The overall study: Patients counted as tolerant after at least one year off all immunosuppression, enzymes not exceeding twice normal.

In the case of this clone: Its antigen is not known.

The CDR3 has 14 amino acids. V lost 7 bases, J lost 6 bases, and 12 bases stayed unmatched. Looked up from germline, CDR1 is SNHLY and CDR2 is FYNNEI. Sequencing used immunoSEQ multiplex PCR; TCRdb keeps in-frame clones, though not all of them. This table has 55,000 to 70,000 clones, 80% to 95% appearing once. Notes on the study in general: In two subjects, few donor cells limited the measurable donor-reactive repertoire.

The sequence derives from a human patient who received a liver transplant. Some T cells may trace back to the graft donor. The V gene is TRBV2, the J gene TRBJ2-7; TRBD1 matches at 7 bases. Sequences were derived from CD4+ T cells from blood, sampled approximately 26 months after liver transplant. CDR3 region: CASKSEQGSVEQYF. The CDR3 DNA is TGTGCCAGCAAGTCCGAACAGGGGTCGGTCGAGCAGTACTTC.